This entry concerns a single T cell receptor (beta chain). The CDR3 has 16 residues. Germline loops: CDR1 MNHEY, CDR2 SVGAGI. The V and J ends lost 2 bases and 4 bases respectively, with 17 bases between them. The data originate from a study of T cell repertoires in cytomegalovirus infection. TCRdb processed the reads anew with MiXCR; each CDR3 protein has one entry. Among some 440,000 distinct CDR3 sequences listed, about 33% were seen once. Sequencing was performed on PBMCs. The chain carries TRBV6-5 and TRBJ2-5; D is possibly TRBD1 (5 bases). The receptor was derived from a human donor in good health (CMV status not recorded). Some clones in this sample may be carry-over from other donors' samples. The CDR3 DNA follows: TGTGCCAGCAGTTACCCAGACAGACCCGGTGGAGAGACCCAGTACTTC. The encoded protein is CASSYPDRPGGETQYF.